One and the same sample provided the 12 T cell receptor beta chains below, sequenced in a study of T-cell reconstitution after alpha-beta-depleted transplantation in children. Preparation of the TCRbeta library used unique molecular identifiers. TCRdb recomputed calls from the PCR reads with MiXCR, one row per CDR3 protein. The sample contains more than 550,000 distinct CDR3 sequences, about 11% of which appear only once. Sequenced here: PBMCs from the stem cell graft donor, sampled from the stem cell graft. These receptors originate from a human donor who donated a stem cell graft to a child with acute myeloid leukemia.

This rearrangement joins TRBV2 to TRBJ2-1, with 11 bases matching TRBD2. There are 16 residues in the CDR3. CDR1 SNHLY and CDR2 FYNNEI come from the germline V gene. J lost 4 bases, V lost 6 bases, and 8 bases had no gene match. CDR3 loop: CASSRAGTSGYNEQFF. The CDR3, as DNA: TGTGCCAGCAGCCGGGCCGGGACTAGCGGATACAATGAGCAGTTCTTC.

There are a few counts of this clonotype. The rearrangement links TRBV20-1 to TRBJ2-1, with D uncertain. Germline lookup yields CDR1 DFQATT and CDR2 SNEGSKA (reference sequence). CDR3 length: 14 amino acids. V was cut by 6 bases and J by 2 bases, with 14 bases left in between. CDR3 DNA: TGCAGTGCCCCCCAGACTGGCGCCTACAATGAGCAGTTCTTC. It translates to CSAPQTGAYNEQFF.

The chain combines TRBV9 with TRBJ2-2; 7 nucleotides agree with TRBD2. This CDR3 region has 17 residues. Losses at the gene ends were 3 bases for V and 1 base for J; bases not matched to a gene: 9. Germline V gene sequence: CDR1 SGDLS, CDR2 YYNGEE. The DNA of the CDR3 is TGTGCCAGCAGCGACGGCGTGGGAGGGGAGAACACCGGGGAGCTGTTTTTT. Translated, it gives CASSDGVGGENTGELFF. The full variable domain, in which reference TRBV9 and TRBJ2-2 provide the parts outside the CDR3, is DSGVTQTPKHLITATGQRVTLRCSPRSGDLSVYWYQQSLDQGLQFLIQYYNGEERAKGNILERFSAQQFPDLHSELNLSSLELGDSALYFCASSDGVGGENTGELFFGEGSRLTVL.

In its sample, this clonotype was seen many times. This rearrangement joins TRBV6-5 to TRBJ2-6; D uncertain. The CDR3 runs to 16 residues. Trimming removed 0 bases at V and 1 base at J, with 7 bases between. Germline CDR1 reads MNHEY; CDR2 reads SVGAGI. DNA of the CDR3: TGTGCCAGCAGTTACTCGATGGGGTCTGGGGCCAACGTCCTGACTTTC. Translation gives CASSYSMGSGANVLTF.

This clonotype was observed a handful of times. The rearrangement links TRBV10-3 to TRBJ2-1; possibly TRBD2 for D (5 bases). CDR1 and CDR2 from the germline V gene are ENHRY and SYGVKD. V gave up 6 bases and J gave up 1 base, with 13 bases separating them. This CDR3 region has 15 residues. CDR3 loop: CAIRGQAESYNEQFF. CDR3 coding DNA: TGTGCCATCAGGGGTCAAGCGGAATCCTACAATGAGCAGTTCTTC.

CDR3 bases: TGCAGTGCTAGAGGTTTCTCGAGCGGCCCATCCTACAATGAGCAGTTCTTC. This gives the protein CSARGFSSGPSYNEQFF. The J gene is TRBJ2-1, the V gene TRBV20-1, with a weak D call TRBD2 (5 bases). Germline V gene data show CDR1 as DFQATT and CDR2 as SNEGSKA (reference sequence). The CDR3 runs 17 residues. V was pared by 1 base and J by 1 base, with 17 bases between.

The chain joins TRBV7-9 to TRBJ1-4, with a weak D call TRBD1 (6 bases). The length of the CDR3 is 16 residues. V was pared by 5 bases and J by 8 bases, with 21 bases between. Germline-derived CDR1 and CDR2 are SEHNR and FQNEAQ (reference sequence). The CDR3 here is CASSLPEGGKREKLFF. In DNA form, the CDR3 reads TGTGCCAGCAGCCTCCCCGAAGGGGGGAAGAGAGAAAAACTGTTTTTT.

This clonotype was detected only a few times. The genes are TRBV20-1 and TRBJ1-1; TRBD1 is a possible D gene (5 bases). Trimming removed 2 bases from V and 1 base from J, with 11 bases in between. Germline CDR1 DFQATT, CDR2 SNEGSKA (reference sequence). The CDR3 is made up of 14 amino acids. The CDR3 sequence is CSARLGAANTEAFF. CDR3 sequence (DNA): TGCAGTGCTAGACTTGGGGCGGCGAACACTGAAGCTTTCTTT.

This clonotype was detected a few times. CDR3 sequence reads: CATSRDGLEREGETQYF. CDR3 nucleotides: TGTGCCACCAGCAGAGATGGGTTGGAGCGGGAGGGGGAGACCCAGTACTTC. The chain combines TRBV15 with TRBJ2-5, with 10 bases that match TRBD2. Unmatched junction bases numbered 9, after V lost 0 bases and J lost 5 bases. Germline V CDR1 and CDR2: LNHNV, YYDKDF (reference sequence). This CDR3 region has 17 residues.

The chain has TRBV14 and TRBJ2-7; unclear D gene. This CDR3 spans 13 amino acids. The V end lost 4 bases, the J end lost 7 bases, and 14 bases lay between the germline ends. CDR1 is SGHDN and CDR2 is FVKESK in the germline V gene. The CDR3 reads CASSPTASGEQYF. The CDR3, as DNA: TGTGCCAGCAGCCCAACAGCCTCTGGGGAGCAGTACTTC.

In nucleotides, the CDR3 is TGCAGTGCTAGAGCAGGCGGCGGGAACACCGGGGAGCTGTTTTTT. Its protein product is CSARAGGGNTGELFF. The rearrangement uses TRBV20-1 and TRBJ2-2; D is undetermined. Trimming cost V 1 base and J 1 base, with 10 bases left between them. The CDR3 spans 15 residues. In germline, CDR1 is DFQATT, CDR2 SNEGSKA (reference sequence).

The sample holds a few counts of this clonotype. The chain is built from TRBV24-1 and TRBJ2-7; D call uncertain. V lost 3 bases and J lost 0, with 5 bases in between. Germline V gene lookup returns CDR1 KGHDR and CDR2 SFDVKD. The CDR3 totals 13 residues. The CDR3: CATSDGFSYEQYF. CDR3 in DNA: TGTGCCACCAGTGATGGGTTCTCCTACGAGCAGTACTTC.